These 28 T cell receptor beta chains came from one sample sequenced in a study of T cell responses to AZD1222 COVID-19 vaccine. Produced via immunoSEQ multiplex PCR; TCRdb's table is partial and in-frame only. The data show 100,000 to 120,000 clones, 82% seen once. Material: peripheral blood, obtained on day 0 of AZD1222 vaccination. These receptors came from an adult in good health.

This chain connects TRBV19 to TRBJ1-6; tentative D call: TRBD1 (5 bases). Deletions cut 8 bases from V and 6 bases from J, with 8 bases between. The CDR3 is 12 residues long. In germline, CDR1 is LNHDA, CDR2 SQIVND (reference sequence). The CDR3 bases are TGTGCCAGTCGGGACCGTAATTCACCCCTCCACTTT. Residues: CASRDRNSPLHF.

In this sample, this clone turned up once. The CDR3 spells CASSISTVNTGELFF. CDR3 DNA: TGTGCCAGTAGTATCTCGACAGTGAACACCGGGGAGCTGTTTTTT. The V gene is TRBV19, the J gene TRBJ2-2; D perhaps matches TRBD1 (5 bases). In germline, CDR1 is LNHDA, CDR2 SQIVND (reference sequence). V lost 3 bases and J lost 1, with 9 bases in between. This CDR3 is built from 15 residues.

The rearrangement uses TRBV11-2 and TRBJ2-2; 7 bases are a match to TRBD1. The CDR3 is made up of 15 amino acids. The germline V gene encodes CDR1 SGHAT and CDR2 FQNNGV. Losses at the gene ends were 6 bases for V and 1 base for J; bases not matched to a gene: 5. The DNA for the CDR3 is TGTGCCAGCAGGTCATGGACAGGGAACACCGGGGAGCTGTTTTTT. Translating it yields CASRSWTGNTGELFF.

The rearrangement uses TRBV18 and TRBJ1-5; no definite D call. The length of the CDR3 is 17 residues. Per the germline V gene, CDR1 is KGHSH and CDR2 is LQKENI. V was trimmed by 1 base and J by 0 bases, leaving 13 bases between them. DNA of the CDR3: TGTGCCAGCTCACCACTTCCCGGGTACCATAGCAATCAGCCCCAGCATTTT. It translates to CASSPLPGYHSNQPQHF.

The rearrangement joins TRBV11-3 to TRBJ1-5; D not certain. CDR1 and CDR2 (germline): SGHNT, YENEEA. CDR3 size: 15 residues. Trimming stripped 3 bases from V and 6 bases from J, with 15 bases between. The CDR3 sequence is CASSFSNGVAQPQHF. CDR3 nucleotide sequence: TGTGCCAGCAGCTTCAGCAACGGGGTTGCTCAGCCCCAGCATTTT.

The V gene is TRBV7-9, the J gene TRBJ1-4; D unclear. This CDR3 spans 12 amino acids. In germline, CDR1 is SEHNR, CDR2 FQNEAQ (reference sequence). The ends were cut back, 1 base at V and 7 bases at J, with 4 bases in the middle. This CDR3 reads CASSLGIEKLFF. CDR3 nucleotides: TGTGCCAGCAGCTTAGGGATTGAAAAACTGTTTTTT.

CDR3 bases: TGCGCCAGCAGCCAAGATAGGGGGGACACTGAAGCTTTCTTT. As protein: CASSQDRGDTEAFF. V and J are TRBV4-3 and TRBJ1-1; D may be TRBD1 (6 bases). Germline V CDR1 and CDR2: LGHNA, YSLEER. This CDR3 has 14 residues. Trimming left V 0 bases short and J 3 bases short, with 8 bases between.

The CDR3 loop is CASSSASGGTGELFF. CDR3 DNA: TGTGCCAGCAGCTCTGCTAGCGGGGGGACCGGGGAGCTGTTTTTT. This rearrangement joins TRBV7-3 to TRBJ2-2, with 11 bases that match TRBD2. After removal of 4 bases from V and 5 bases from J, the junction contained 3 bases not matched to a gene. The CDR3 runs 15 residues. Germline V gives CDR1 SGHTA, CDR2 FQGTGA. The whole variable domain, remainder taken from reference TRBV7-3 and TRBJ2-2, is GAGVSQTPSNKVTEKGKYVELRCDPISGHTALYWYRQSLGQGPEFLIYFQGTGAADDSGLPNDRFFAVRPEGSVSTLKIQRTERGDSAVYLCASSSASGGTGELFFGEGSRLTVL.

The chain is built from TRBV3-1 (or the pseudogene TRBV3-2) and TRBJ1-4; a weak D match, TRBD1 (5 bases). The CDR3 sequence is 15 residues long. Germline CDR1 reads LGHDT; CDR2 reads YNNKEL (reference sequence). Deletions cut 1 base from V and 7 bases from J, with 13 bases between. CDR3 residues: CASSQVLPQGEKLFF. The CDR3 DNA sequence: TGTGCCAGCAGCCAAGTGCTACCCCAGGGTGAAAAACTGTTTTTT.

CDR3 sequence: CASSLGGPTSGNTIYF. CDR3 in DNA: TGTGCCAGCAGCCTGGGAGGCCCAACCTCTGGAAACACCATATATTTT. The chain combines TRBV5-4 with TRBJ1-3, with D unclear. This CDR3 has 16 residues. Germline V lookup: CDR1 SGHNT, CDR2 YYREEE (reference sequence). V shed 4 bases and J shed 0 bases, with 14 bases lying between them.

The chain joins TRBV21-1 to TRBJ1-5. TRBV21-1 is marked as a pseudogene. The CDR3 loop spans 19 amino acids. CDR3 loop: CASSKGPRGGGDSGQPQHF. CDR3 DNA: TGTGCCAGCAGCAAAGGTCCTCGAGGAGGGGGTGACAGTGGTCAGCCCCAGCATTTT.

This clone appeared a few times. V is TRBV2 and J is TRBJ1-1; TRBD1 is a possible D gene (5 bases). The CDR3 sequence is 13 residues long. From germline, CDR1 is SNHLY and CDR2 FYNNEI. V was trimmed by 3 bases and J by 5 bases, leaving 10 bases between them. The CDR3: CASSDREGTEAFF. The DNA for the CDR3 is TGTGCCAGCAGTGACAGGGAGGGGACTGAAGCTTTCTTT.

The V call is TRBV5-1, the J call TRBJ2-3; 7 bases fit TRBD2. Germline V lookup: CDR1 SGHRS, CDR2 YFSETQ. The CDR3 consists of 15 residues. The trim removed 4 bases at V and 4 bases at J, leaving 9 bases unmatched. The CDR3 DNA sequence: TGCGCCAGCAGCCTTCGGGGGGTAAAGGCAGATACGCAGTATTTT. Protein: CASSLRGVKADTQYF.

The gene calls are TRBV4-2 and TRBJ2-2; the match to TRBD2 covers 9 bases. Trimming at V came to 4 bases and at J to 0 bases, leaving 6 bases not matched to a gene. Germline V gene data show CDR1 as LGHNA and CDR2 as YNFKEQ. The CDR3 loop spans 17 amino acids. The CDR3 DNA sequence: TGTGCCAGCAGCCTTCAAAGCGGGGGGACGAACACCGGGGAGCTGTTTTTT. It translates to CASSLQSGGTNTGELFF.

The CDR3 sequence: CASSEAPSLSYEQYF. Here the CDR3 DNA reads TGTGCCAGCAGTGAAGCGCCATCGCTCTCCTACGAGCAGTACTTC. This chain links TRBV6-1 with TRBJ2-7; D uncertain. Trimming took off 0 bases at V and 0 bases at J, with 9 bases between the two ends. Germline CDR1 and CDR2: MNHNS and SASEGT. This CDR3 has 15 residues.

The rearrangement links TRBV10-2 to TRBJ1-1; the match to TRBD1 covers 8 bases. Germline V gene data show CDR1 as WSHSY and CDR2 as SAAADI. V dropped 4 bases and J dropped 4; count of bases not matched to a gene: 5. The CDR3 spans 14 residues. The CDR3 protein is CASSGQGPGTEAFF. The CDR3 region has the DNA TGCGCCAGCAGTGGACAGGGGCCCGGCACTGAAGCTTTCTTT.

The CDR3 loop is CASQGSGGYTF. In nucleotides, the CDR3 is TGCGCCAGCCAAGGTTCCGGAGGCTACACCTTC. The V and J genes are TRBV10-1 and TRBJ1-2, with no clear D. This CDR3 region has 11 residues. V was pared by 8 bases and J by 8 bases, with 12 bases between. Germline assignment: CDR1 WNHNN and CDR2 SYGVQD (reference sequence).

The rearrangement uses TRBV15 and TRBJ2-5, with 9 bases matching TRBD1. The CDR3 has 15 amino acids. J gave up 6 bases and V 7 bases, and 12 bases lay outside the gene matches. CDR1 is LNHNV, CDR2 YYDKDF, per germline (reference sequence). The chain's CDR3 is CATNNGTGFGKTQYF. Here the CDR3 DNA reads TGTGCCACCAATAACGGGACAGGGTTCGGAAAGACCCAGTACTTC.

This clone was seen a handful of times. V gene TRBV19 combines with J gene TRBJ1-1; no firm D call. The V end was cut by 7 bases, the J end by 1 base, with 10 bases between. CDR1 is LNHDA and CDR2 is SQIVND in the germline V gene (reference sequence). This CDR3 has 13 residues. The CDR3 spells CASKPTANTEAFF. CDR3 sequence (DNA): TGTGCCAGTAAACCGACGGCGAACACTGAAGCTTTCTTT. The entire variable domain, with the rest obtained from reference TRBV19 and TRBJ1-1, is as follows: DGGITQSPKYLFRKEGQNVTLSCEQNLNHDAMYWYRQDPGQGLRLIYYSQIVNDFQKGDIAEGYSVSREKKESFPLTVTSAQKNPTAFYLCASKPTANTEAFFGQGTRLTVV.

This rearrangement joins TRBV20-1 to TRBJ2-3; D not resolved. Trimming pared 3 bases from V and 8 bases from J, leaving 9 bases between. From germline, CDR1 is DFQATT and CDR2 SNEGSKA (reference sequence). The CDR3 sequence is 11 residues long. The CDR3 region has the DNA TGCAGTGCTAGCCCCCGATCTACGCAGTATTTT. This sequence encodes CSASPRSTQYF.

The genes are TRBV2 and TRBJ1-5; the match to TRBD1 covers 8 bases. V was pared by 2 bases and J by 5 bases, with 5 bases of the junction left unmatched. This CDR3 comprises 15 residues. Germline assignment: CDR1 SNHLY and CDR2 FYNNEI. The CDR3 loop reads CASSEWTGTHQPQHF. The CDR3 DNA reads TGTGCCAGCAGTGAATGGACAGGGACCCATCAGCCCCAGCATTTT.

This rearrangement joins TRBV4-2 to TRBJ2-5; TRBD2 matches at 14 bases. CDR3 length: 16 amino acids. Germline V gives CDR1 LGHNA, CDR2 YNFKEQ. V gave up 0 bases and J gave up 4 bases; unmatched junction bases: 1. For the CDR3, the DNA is TGTGCCAGCAGCCAAGATGGGACTAGCGGGGGAGAGACCCAGTACTTC. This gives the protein CASSQDGTSGGETQYF.

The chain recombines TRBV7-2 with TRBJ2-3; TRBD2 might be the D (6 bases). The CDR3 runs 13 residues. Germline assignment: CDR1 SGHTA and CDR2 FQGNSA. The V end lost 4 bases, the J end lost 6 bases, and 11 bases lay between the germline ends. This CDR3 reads CASSYGGGDTQYF. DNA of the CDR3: TGTGCCAGCAGCTACGGGGGTGGGGATACGCAGTATTTT.

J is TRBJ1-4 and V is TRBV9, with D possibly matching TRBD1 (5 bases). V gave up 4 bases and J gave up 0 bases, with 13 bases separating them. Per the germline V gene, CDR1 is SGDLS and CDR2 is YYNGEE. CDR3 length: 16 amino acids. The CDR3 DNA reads TGTGCCAGCAGCCAAAAAACAGGCCCAACTAATGAAAAACTGTTTTTT. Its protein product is CASSQKTGPTNEKLFF.

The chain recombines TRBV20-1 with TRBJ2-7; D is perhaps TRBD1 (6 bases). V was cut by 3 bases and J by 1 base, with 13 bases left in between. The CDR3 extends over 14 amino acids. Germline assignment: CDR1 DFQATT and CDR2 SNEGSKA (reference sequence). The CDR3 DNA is TGCAGTGCTAGTGCTACAGGGCTTTCCTACGAGCAGTACTTC. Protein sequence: CSASATGLSYEQYF.

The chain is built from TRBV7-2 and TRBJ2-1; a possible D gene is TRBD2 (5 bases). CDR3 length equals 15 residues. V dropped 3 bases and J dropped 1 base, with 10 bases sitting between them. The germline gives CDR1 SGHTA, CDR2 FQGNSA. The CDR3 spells CASSFLRGSYNEQFF. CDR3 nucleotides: TGTGCCAGCAGCTTTTTACGGGGATCCTACAATGAGCAGTTCTTC.

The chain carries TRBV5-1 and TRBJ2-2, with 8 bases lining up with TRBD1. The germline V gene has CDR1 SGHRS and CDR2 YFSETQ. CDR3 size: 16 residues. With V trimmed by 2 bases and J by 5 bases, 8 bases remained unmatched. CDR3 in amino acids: CASSFSTGASTGELFF. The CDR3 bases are TGCGCCAGCAGCTTTTCGACAGGGGCTTCTACCGGGGAGCTGTTTTTT.

In DNA form, the CDR3 reads TGTGCCAGCAGCTTTCCGGGTGGCTATGGCTACACCTTC. Protein sequence: CASSFPGGYGYTF. The chain uses TRBV11-3 and TRBJ1-2, with D uncertain. Germline V gives CDR1 SGHNT, CDR2 YENEEA. Between the trimmed V and J ends, which lost 3 bases and 4 bases, there was a span of 9 bases. The CDR3 loop spans 13 amino acids.